This paragraph covers one T cell receptor beta chain sequence. The antigen is undetermined. The data were taken from a study of T-cell memory formation after mild COVID-19. Overall study results and limits: Clones contracting over day 15 to 85 were CD4/CD8 balanced, with later expanders leaning CD4+.

Trimming left V 1 base short and J 2 bases short, with 18 bases between. CDR1 and CDR2 from the germline V gene are MNHEY and SMNVEV (reference sequence). The CDR3 runs to 17 residues. TCRdb reanalysed the 5' RACE reads using MiXCR and keeps one entry per CDR3 protein. Of 350,000 to 500,000 distinct CDR3 sequences detected, around 22% appear once; the ten largest clones hold 10% to 15%. The TCR sequence derives from an adult woman who had mild COVID-19 (a few samples of this study predate the infection). Cell type and time point are not known. The chain employs TRBV27 and TRBJ2-7; D is uncertain. Sequenced input: PBMCs or a T cell subset sorted from them (not recorded which). The CDR3 region has the DNA TGTGCCAGCAGTTTATATGCAAGTTCGACCTCGCCCTACGAGCAGTACTTC. It yields the protein CASSLYASSTSPYEQYF.